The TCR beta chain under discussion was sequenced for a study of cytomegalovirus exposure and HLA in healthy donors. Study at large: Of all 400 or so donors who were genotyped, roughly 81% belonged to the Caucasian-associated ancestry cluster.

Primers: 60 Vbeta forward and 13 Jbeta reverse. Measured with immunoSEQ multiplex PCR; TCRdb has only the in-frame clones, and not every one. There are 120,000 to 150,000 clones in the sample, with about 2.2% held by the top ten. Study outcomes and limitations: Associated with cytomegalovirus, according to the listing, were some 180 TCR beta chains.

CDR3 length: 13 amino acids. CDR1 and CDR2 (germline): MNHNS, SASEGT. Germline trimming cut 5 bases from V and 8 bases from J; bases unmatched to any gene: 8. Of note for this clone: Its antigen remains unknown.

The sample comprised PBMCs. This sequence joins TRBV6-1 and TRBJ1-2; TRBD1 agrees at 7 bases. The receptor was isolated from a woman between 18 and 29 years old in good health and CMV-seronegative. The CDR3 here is CASSPRDSRGYTF. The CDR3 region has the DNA TGTGCCAGCAGTCCCCGGGACAGTCGGGGCTACACCTTC.